Following are 2 T cell receptor beta chains from one sample sequenced in a study of vaccination effects on CD4 cells after COVID-19. What these receptors recognize is not known. The assay was immunoSEQ multiplex PCR, and TCRdb's table has in-frame clones only and misses some. The sample carries about 55,000 clones, under 70% recorded once. ViraFEST assay sequencing came after antigen-specific CD4+ T cells were expanded with viral peptide pools. With 9 to 11 days of culture completed, CD4+ T cells were isolated. Previously uninfected by SARS-CoV-2, the vaccine recipients also showed negative nucleocapsid antibodies. The material sequenced was CD4+ T cells from PBMCs cultured with SARS-CoV-2 spike peptides, taken before COVID-19 vaccination. These receptors were obtained from a human donor who received a COVID-19 vaccine.

This clone was observed a few times. The CDR3 region has the DNA TGTGCCAGCAGCCCCAGTGTTACAGATACGCAGTATTTT. It encodes CASSPSVTDTQYF. The chain recombines TRBV7-2 with TRBJ2-3; no reliable D call. Germline-derived CDR1 and CDR2 are SGHTA and FQGNSA. There are 13 residues in the CDR3. The V end was cut by 5 bases, the J end by 3 bases, with 9 bases between.

The chain employs TRBV5-4 and TRBJ2-3; D perhaps matches TRBD1 (5 bases). Trimming took 3 bases from V and 0 from J, leaving 8 bases between them. This CDR3 has 14 residues. Germline V gene data show CDR1 as SGHNT and CDR2 as YYREEE (reference sequence). CDR3 amino acids: CASSWGGSTDTQYF. CDR3 bases: TGTGCCAGCAGCTGGGGCGGAAGCACAGATACGCAGTATTTT.